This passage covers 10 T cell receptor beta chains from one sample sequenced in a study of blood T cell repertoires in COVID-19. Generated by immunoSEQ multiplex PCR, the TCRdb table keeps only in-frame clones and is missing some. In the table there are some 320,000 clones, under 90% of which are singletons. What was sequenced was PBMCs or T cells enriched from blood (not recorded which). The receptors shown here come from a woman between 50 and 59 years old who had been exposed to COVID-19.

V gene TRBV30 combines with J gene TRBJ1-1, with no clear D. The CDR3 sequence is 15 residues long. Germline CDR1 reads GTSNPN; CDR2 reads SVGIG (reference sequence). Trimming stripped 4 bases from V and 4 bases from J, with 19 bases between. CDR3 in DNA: TGTGCCTGGACTCGGGCTGGACTCTTAGCCACTGAAGCTTTCTTT. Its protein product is CAWTRAGLLATEAFF.

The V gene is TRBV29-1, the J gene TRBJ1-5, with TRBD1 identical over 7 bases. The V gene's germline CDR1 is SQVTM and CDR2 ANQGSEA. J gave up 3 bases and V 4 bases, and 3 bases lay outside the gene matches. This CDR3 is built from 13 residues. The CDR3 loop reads CSVGDSDNQPQHF. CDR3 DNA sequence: TGCAGCGTTGGGGACAGTGACAATCAGCCCCAGCATTTT.

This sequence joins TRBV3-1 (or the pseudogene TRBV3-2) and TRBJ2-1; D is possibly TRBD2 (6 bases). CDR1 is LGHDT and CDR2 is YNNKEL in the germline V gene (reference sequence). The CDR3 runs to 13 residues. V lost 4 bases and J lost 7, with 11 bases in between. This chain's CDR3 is CASSPVGGNEQFF. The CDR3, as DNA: TGTGCCAGCAGCCCCGTCGGGGGAAATGAGCAGTTCTTC.

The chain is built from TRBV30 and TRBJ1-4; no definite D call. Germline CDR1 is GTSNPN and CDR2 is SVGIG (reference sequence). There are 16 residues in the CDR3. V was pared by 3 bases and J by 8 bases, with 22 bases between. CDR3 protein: CAWSLLTEMRLEKLFF. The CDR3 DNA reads TGTGCCTGGAGCCTGTTGACGGAGATGCGCTTAGAAAAACTGTTTTTT.

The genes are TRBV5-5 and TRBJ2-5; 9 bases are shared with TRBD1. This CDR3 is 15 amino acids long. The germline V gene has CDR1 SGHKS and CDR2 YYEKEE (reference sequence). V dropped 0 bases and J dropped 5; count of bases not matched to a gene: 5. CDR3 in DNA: TGTGCCAGCAGCTTGGAAGGACAGGGGTTTGAGACCCAGTACTTC. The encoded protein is CASSLEGQGFETQYF. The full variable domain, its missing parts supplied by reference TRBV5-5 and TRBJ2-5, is DAGVTQSPTHLIKTRGQQVTLRCSPISGHKSVSWYQQVLGQGPQFIFQYYEKEERGRGNFPDRFSARQFPNYSSELNVNALLLGDSALYLCASSLEGQGFETQYFGPGTRLLVL.

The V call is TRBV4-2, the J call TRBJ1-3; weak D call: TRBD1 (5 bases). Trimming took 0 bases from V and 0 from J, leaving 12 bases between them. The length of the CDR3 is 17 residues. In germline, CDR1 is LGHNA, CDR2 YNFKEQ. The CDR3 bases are TGTGCCAGCAGCCAAGATATTGCAGGGCCCTCTGGAAACACCATATATTTT. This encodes CASSQDIAGPSGNTIYF.

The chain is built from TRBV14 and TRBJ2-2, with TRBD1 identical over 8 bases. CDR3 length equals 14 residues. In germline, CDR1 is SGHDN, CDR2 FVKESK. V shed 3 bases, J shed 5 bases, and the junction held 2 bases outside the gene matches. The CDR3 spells CASSHRDRTGELFF. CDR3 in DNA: TGTGCCAGCAGCCACCGGGACAGGACCGGGGAGCTGTTTTTT.

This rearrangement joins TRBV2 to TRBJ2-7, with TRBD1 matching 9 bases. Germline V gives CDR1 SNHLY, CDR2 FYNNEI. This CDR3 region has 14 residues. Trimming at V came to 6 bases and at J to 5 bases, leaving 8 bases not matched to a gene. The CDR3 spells CASRATGGIHEQYF. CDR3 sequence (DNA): TGTGCCAGCAGGGCGACAGGGGGTATCCACGAGCAGTACTTC. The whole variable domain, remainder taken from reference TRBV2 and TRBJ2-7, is EPEVTQTPSHQVTQMGQEVILRCVPISNHLYFYWYRQILGQKVEFLVSFYNNEISEKSEIFDDQFSVERPDGSNFTLKIRSTKLEDSAMYFCASRATGGIHEQYFGPGTRLTVT.

The CDR3 bases are TGTGCCAGCAGCCCCGGGACAGACCCCACCGGGGAGCTGTTTTTT. This sequence encodes CASSPGTDPTGELFF. The chain links TRBV3-1 (or the pseudogene TRBV3-2) to TRBJ2-2; 7 bases fit TRBD1. V trimming: 4 bases; J trimming: 4 bases; junction bases outside the gene matches: 6. Germline CDR1 reads LGHDT; CDR2 reads YNNKEL (reference sequence). The CDR3 is made up of 15 amino acids.

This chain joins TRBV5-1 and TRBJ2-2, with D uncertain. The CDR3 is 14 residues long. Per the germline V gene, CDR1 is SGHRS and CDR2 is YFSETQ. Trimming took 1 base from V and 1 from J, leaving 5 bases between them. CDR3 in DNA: TGCGCCAGCAGCTTGCTTTTGAACACCGGGGAGCTGTTTTTT. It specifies CASSLLLNTGELFF.